What follows describes a single T cell receptor beta chain. Data came from immunoSEQ multiplex PCR; TCRdb stores just in-frame clones and leaves some out. The table records under 350,000 clones, around 90% of them present only once. Germline V gene data show CDR1 as KGHDR and CDR2 as SFDVKD. This CDR3 has 13 residues. V was shortened by 4 bases and J by 6 bases, with 6 bases between the two germline ends. These data are taken from a study of blood T cell repertoires in COVID-19. This clonotype was obtained from a man in his forties or fifties with acute or convalescent COVID-19. The chain carries TRBV24-1 and TRBJ1-6; no clear D gene. Sequencing input: peripheral blood. CDR3 bases: TGTGCCACCAGTGAGGGAGGTAATTCACCCCTCCACTTT. It is translated as CATSEGGNSPLHF.